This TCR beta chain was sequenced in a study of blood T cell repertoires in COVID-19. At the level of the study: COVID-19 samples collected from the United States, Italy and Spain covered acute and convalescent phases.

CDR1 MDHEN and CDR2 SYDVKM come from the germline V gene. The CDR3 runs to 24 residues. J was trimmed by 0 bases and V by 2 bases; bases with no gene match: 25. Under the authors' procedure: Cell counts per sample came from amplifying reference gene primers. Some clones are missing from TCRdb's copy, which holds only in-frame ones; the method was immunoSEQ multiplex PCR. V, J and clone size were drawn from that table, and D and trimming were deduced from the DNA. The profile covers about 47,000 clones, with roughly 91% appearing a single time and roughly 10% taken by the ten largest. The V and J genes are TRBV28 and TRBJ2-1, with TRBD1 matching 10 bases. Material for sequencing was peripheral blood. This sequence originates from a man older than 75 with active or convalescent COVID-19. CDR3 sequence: CASSLMGTGVWDPSDPSSYNEQFF. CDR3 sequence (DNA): TGTGCCAGCAGTTTAATGGGGACAGGGGTTTGGGACCCATCCGACCCGAGCTCCTACAATGAGCAGTTCTTC.